The rows below give T cell receptor beta chains drawn from one sample of a study of cytomegalovirus exposure and HLA in healthy donors. The assay was immunoSEQ multiplex PCR, and TCRdb's table has in-frame clones only and misses some. The sample shows roughly 120,000 clones, about 78% of them seen only once. What was sequenced was PBMCs. Every receptor here comes from a woman in her forties in good health and CMV-seropositive. CDR3s include the opening cysteine and the closing phenylalanine or tryptophan. A D gene is named only where the DNA matches it firmly. Expanded clones are given a class, and other clones once, few, many or no size at all.

v_call	clone_size	j_call	d_call	cdr3_aa	cdr3_nt
TRBV7-9	NA	TRBJ2-5	TRBD2	CASSPAGPTETQYF	TGTGCCAGCAGCCCAGCGGGGCCCACGGAGACCCAGTACTTC
TRBV7-9	NA	TRBJ2-3	NA	CASGGWDRFDTQYF	TGTGCCAGCGGGGGCTGGGACCGATTCGATACGCAGTATTTT
TRBV18	few	TRBJ1-5	TRBD1	CASSPLPWTGTNQPQHF	TGTGCCAGCTCACCCCTCCCCTGGACAGGGACGAATCAGCCCCAGCATTTT
TRBV11-1	few	TRBJ2-1	TRBD2	CASSLGTSGSSYNEQFF	TGTGCCAGCAGCTTAGGGACTAGCGGAAGCTCCTACAATGAGCAGTTCTTC
TRBV5-1	NA	TRBJ1-1	NA	CASSLAQGSTEAFF	TGCGCCAGCTCCCTAGCGCAAGGCTCCACTGAAGCTTTCTTT
TRBV15	once	TRBJ2-2	TRBD1	CATSRKTGVPGELFF	TGTGCCACCAGCAGGAAGACAGGGGTCCCCGGGGAGCTGTTTTTT
TRBV10-1	NA	TRBJ1-1	NA	CASSVTGVNTEAFF	TGCGCCAGCAGTGTGACAGGCGTGAACACTGAAGCTTTCTTT
TRBV20-1	once	TRBJ1-2	NA	CSAKGNYGYTF	TGCAGTGCTAAGGGGAACTATGGCTACACCTTC
TRBV18	NA	TRBJ2-1	TRBD1	CASSHSRDRGNNEQFF	TGTGCCAGCTCACATTCCCGGGACAGGGGAAACAATGAGCAGTTCTTC
TRBV6-1	few	TRBJ1-6	NA	CASSELIDSPLHF	TGTGCCAGCAGTGAACTGATAGATTCACCCCTCCACTTT